At least ten counts were recorded for the clone carrying this TCR beta chain. What it binds is not known. Unsorted libraries were generated from 2 million PBMCs held at -80 degrees C. This entry belongs to a study of neurological immune-mediated disorders. Whole-study findings and limits: Multiple sclerosis, the disease with the least TCR clonal expansion, fell below healthy controls, whereas HTLV-1-associated myelopathy showed the most.

TCRdb re-derived calls from the 5' RACE reads in MiXCR, one entry per CDR3 protein. The sample has 28,000 or so distinct CDR3 sequences; around 20% are singletons. The TCR sequence derives from a woman aged 55-70 years in good health. The sample was PBMCs.

The CDR3 protein is CASSYGVQINYEQYF. The CDR3 DNA follows: TGTGCCAGCAGTTACGGAGTACAGATAAACTACGAGCAGTACTTC. The rearrangement uses TRBV6-2 or TRBV6-3 and TRBJ2-7; D not certain. The V gene lost 2 bases and the J gene lost 3 bases, with 14 bases spanning the gap. CDR3 length: 15 residues. From germline, CDR1 is MNHEY and CDR2 SVGEGT.